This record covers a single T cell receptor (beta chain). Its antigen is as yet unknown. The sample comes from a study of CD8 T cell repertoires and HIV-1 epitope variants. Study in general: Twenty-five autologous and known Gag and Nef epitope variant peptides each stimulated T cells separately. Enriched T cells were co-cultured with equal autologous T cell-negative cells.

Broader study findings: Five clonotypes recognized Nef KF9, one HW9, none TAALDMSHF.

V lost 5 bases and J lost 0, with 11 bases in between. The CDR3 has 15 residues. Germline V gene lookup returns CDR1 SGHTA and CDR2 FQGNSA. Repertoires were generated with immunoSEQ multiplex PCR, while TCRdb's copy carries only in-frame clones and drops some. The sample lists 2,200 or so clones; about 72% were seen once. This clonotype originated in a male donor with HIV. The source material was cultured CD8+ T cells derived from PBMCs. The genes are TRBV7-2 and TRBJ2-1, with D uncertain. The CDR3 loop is CASSITPDSYNEQFF. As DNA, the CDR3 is TGTGCCAGCAGCATAACACCGGACTCCTACAATGAGCAGTTCTTC.